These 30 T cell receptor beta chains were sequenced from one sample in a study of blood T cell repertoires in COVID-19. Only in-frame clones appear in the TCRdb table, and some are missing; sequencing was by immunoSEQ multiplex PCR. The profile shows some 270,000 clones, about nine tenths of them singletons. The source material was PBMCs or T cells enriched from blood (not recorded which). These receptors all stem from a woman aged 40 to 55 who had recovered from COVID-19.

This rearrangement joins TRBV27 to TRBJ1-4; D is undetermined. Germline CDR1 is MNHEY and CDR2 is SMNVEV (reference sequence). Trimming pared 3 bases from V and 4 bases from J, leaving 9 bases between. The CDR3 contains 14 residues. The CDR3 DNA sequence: TGTGCCAGCAGTTTCGTCGGGGTTAATGAAAAACTGTTTTTT. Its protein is CASSFVGVNEKLFF.

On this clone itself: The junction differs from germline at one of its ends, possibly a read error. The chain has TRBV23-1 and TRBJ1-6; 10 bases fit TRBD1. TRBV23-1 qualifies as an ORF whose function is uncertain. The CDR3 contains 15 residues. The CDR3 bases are TGCGTCAGCAGTCCAAGGGACAGGGGAAATTCACCCCTCCACTTT. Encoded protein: CVSSPRDRGNSPLHF.

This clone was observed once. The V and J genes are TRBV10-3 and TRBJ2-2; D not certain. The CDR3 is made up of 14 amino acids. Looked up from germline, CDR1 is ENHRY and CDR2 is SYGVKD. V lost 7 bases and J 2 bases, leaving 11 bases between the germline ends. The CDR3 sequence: CAIKERINTGELFF. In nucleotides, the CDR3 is TGTGCCATCAAGGAGAGGATTAACACCGGGGAGCTGTTTTTT.

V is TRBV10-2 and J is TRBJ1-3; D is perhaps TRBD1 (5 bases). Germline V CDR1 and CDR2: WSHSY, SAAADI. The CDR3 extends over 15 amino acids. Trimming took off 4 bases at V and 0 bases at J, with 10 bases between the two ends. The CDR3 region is CASSAEGVSGNTIYF. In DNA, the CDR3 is TGCGCCAGCAGTGCAGAAGGGGTCTCTGGAAACACCATATATTTT.

The CDR3 sequence is CASSPRVYDSPLHF. DNA of the CDR3: TGTGCCAGCTCACCCAGGGTTTACGATTCACCCCTCCACTTT. The J gene is TRBJ1-6, the V gene TRBV18; weak D call: TRBD1 (5 bases). The CDR3 covers 14 residues. Trimming took 3 bases from V and 8 from J, leaving 11 bases between them. Looked up from germline, CDR1 is KGHSH and CDR2 is LQKENI.

CDR3 region: CASSESLSRDSGANVLTF. In DNA, the CDR3 is TGTGCCAGCAGTGAATCATTGTCGAGGGACTCTGGGGCCAACGTCCTGACTTTC. This chain links TRBV25-1 with TRBJ2-6, with D perhaps TRBD2 (5 bases). Germline-derived CDR1 and CDR2 are MGHDK and SYGVNS. Trimming cost V 1 base and J 0 bases, with 13 bases left between them. The CDR3 has 18 amino acids.

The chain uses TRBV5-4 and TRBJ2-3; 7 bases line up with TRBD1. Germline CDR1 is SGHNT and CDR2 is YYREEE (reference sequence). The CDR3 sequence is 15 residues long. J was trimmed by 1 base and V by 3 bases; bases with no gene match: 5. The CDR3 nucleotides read TGTGCCAGCAGCTACCTAGGGGGCCGCACAGATACGCAGTATTTT. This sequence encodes CASSYLGGRTDTQYF.

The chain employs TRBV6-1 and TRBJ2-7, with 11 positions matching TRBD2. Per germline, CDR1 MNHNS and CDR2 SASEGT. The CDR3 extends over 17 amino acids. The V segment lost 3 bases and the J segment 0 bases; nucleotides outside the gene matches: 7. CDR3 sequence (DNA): TGTGCCAGCAGTGAGGTAGCGGGGGGGATAAGCTCCTACGAGCAGTACTTC. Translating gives CASSEVAGGISSYEQYF.

In nucleotides, the CDR3 is TGTGCCAGCAGCGACAGGGGTAATGAAAAACTGTTTTTT. Translating it yields CASSDRGNEKLFF. The chain links TRBV12-3 or TRBV12-4 to TRBJ1-4, with 8 bases that match TRBD1. The CDR3 has 13 residues. V lost 6 bases to trimming and J lost 4 bases; unmatched junction nucleotides: 1.

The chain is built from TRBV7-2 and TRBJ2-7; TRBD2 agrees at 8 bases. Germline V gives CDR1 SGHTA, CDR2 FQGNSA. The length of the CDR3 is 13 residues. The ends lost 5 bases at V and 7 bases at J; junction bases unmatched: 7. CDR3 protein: CASSTRGGGEQYF. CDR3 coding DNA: TGTGCCAGCAGCACCCGGGGGGGAGGTGAGCAGTACTTC.

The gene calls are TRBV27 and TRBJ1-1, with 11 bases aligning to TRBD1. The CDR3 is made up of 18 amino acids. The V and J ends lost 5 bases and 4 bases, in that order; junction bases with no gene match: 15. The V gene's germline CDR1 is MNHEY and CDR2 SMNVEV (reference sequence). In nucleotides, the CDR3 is TGTGCCAGCAGTCCCCGCCCCCCGGACAGGGGGCCCGGCACTGAAGCTTTCTTT. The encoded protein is CASSPRPPDRGPGTEAFF.

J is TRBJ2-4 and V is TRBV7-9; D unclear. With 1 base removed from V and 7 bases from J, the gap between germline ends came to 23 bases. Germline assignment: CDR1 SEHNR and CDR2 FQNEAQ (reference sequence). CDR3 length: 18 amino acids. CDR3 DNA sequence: TGTGCCAGCAGCTTAGATTTTGGTTACGGTGAACTCACTAACATTCAGTACTTC. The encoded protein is CASSLDFGYGELTNIQYF.

The CDR3 here is CSVEEDRGPSNYGYTF. The CDR3 region has the DNA TGCAGCGTTGAAGAAGACAGGGGGCCTTCTAACTATGGCTACACCTTC. The V gene is TRBV29-1, the J gene TRBJ1-2; TRBD1 matches at 10 bases. Per germline, CDR1 SQVTM and CDR2 ANQGSEA. This CDR3 has 16 residues. With V trimmed by 0 bases and J by 0 bases, 4 bases remained unmatched.

The CDR3 spells CASSATGLAVEETQYF. CDR3 sequence (DNA): TGTGCCAGCAGCGCGACGGGACTAGCGGTTGAAGAGACCCAGTACTTC. This chain uses TRBV9 with TRBJ2-5; the match to TRBD2 covers 11 bases. Germline CDR1 SGDLS, CDR2 YYNGEE. This CDR3 contains 16 residues. V trimming: 3 bases; J trimming: 3 bases; junction bases outside the gene matches: 7. Full variable domain (rest looked up from reference TRBV9 and TRBJ2-5): DSGVTQTPKHLITATGQRVTLRCSPRSGDLSVYWYQQSLDQGLQFLIQYYNGEERAKGNILERFSAQQFPDLHSELNLSSLELGDSALYFCASSATGLAVEETQYFGPGTRLLVL.

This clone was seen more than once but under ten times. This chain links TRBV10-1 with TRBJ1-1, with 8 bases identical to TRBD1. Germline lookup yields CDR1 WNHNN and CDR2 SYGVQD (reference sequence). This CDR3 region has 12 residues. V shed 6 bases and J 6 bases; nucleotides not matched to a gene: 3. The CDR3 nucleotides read TGCGCCAGCAGAGGGACAGGTTCTGAAGCTTTCTTT. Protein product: CASRGTGSEAFF.

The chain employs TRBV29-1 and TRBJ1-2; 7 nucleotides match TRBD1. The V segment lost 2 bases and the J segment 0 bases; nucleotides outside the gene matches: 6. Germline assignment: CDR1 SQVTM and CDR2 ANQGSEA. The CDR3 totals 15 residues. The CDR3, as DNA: TGCAGCGTTGAACGTGGGACAGCCGCTAACTATGGCTACACCTTC. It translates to CSVERGTAANYGYTF.

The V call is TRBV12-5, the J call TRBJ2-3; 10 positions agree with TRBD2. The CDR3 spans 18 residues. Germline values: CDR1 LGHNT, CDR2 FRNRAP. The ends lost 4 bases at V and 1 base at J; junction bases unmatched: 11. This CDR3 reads CASGWGSGGFSRTDTQYF. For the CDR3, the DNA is TGTGCTAGTGGTTGGGGTAGCGGGGGGTTTTCCCGCACAGATACGCAGTATTTT.

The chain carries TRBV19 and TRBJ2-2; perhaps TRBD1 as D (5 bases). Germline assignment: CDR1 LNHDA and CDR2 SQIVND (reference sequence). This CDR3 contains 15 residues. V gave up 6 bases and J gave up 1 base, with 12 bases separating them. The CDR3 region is CASRFQGWNTGELFF. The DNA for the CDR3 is TGTGCCAGTAGATTCCAGGGCTGGAACACCGGGGAGCTGTTTTTT.

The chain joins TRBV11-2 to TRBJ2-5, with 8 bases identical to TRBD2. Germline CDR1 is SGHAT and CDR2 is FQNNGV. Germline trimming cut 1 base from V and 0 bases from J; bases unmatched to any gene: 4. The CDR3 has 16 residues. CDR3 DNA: TGTGCCAGCAGCTTAGGTAGCGGGAACTACCAAGAGACCCAGTACTTC. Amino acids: CASSLGSGNYQETQYF.

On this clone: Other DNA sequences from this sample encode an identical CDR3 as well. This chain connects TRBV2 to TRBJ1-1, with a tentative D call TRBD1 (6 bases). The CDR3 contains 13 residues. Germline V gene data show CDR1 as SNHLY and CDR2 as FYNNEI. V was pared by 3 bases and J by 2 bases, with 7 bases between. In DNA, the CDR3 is TGTGCCAGCAGTGACAGGGGAAACACTGAAGCTTTCTTT. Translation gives CASSDRGNTEAFF. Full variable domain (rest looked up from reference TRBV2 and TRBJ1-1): EPEVTQTPSHQVTQMGQEVILRCVPISNHLYFYWYRQILGQKVEFLVSFYNNEISEKSEIFDDQFSVERPDGSNFTLKIRSTKLEDSAMYFCASSDRGNTEAFFGQGTRLTVV.

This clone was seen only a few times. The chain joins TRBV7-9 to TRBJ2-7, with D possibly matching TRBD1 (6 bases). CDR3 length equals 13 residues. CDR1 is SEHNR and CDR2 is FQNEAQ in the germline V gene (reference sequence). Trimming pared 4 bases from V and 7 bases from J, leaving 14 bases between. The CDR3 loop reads CASSSTGFGEQYF. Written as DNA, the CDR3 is TGTGCCAGCAGCTCTACAGGGTTTGGGGAGCAGTACTTC.

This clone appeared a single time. As DNA, the CDR3 is TGTGCCAGCAGCCAGGGGGCGAACACCATATATTTT. It yields the protein CASSQGANTIYF. J is TRBJ1-3 and V is TRBV14; perhaps TRBD1 as D (6 bases). The CDR3 consists of 12 residues. V lost 3 bases to trimming and J lost 7 bases, with 7 bases between them. CDR1 is SGHDN, CDR2 FVKESK, per germline.

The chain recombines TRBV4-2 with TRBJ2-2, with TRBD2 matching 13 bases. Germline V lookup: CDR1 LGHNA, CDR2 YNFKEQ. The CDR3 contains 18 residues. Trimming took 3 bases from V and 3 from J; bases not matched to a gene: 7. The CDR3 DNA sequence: TGTGCCAGCAGCCAGGCCCTCGGACTAGCGGGAGACACCGGGGAGCTGTTTTTT. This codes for CASSQALGLAGDTGELFF.

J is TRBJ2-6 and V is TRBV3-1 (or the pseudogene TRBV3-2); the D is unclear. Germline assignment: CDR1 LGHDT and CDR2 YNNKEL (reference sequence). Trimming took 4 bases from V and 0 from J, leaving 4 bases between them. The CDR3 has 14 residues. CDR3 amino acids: CASSLSSGANVLTF. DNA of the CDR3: TGTGCCAGCAGCCTCAGCTCTGGGGCCAACGTCCTGACTTTC.

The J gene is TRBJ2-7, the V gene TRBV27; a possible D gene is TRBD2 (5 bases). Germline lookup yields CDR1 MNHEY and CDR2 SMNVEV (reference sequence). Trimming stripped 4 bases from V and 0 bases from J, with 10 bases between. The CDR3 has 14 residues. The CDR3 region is CASSSDSFSYEQYF. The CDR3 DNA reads TGTGCCAGCAGTTCGGACTCCTTCTCCTACGAGCAGTACTTC.

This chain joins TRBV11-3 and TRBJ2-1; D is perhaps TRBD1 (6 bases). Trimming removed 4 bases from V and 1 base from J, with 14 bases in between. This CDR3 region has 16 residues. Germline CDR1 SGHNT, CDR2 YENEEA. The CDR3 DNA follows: TGTGCCAGCAGCTCAGTCCCAGGGGCTTCCTACAATGAGCAGTTCTTC. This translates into CASSSVPGASYNEQFF.

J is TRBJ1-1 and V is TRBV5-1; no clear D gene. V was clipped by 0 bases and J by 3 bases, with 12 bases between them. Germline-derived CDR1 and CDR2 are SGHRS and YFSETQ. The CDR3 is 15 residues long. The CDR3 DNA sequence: TGCGCCAGCAGCTTGGCCGATGCGCGAGACACTGAAGCTTTCTTT. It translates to CASSLADARDTEAFF.

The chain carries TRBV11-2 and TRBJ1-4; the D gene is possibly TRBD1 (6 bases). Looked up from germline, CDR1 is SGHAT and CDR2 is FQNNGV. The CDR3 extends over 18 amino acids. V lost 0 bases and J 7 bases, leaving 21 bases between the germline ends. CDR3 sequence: CASSLDPFYRERGEKLFF. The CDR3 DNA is TGTGCCAGCAGCTTAGACCCCTTCTACAGGGAAAGAGGTGAAAAACTGTTTTTT.

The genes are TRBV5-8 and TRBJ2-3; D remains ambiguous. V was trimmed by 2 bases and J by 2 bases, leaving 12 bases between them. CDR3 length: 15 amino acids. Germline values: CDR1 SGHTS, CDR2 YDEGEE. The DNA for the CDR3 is TGTGCCAGCAGCTTTTCTCCGCAGTTCACAGATACGCAGTATTTT. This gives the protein CASSFSPQFTDTQYF.

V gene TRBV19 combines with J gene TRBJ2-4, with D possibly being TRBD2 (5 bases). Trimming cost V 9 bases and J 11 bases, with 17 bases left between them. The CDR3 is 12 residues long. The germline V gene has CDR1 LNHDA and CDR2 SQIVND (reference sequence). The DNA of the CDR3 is TGTGCCAGCACGACGGACCCGCGGGTTCAGTACTTC. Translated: CASTTDPRVQYF.